This T cell receptor beta chain was sequenced in a study of blood T cells in healthy people across ages. Ten milliliters of peripheral blood were drawn from each donor into EDTA-treated tubes. The CDR3 runs 19 residues. Germline values: CDR1 KGHDR, CDR2 SFDVKD. The germline V and J ends were trimmed by 3 bases and 1 base, with 22 bases remaining between them. A second about 7 to 12 cycle PCR used barcoded and J-beta primers. Each CDR3 protein is one row after TCRdb ran MiXCR on the 5' RACE reads. The sample has roughly 930,000 distinct CDR3 sequences, about 44% seen once. This rearrangement joins TRBV24-1 to TRBJ2-3; no definite D call. Material: blood. The TCR sequence derives from a man between 25 and 39 years old in good health. In DNA form, the CDR3 reads TGTGCCACCAGTGATACTGAATCAACTGGGGTCGTTGGCACAGATACGCAGTATTTT. Amino acid sequence: CATSDTESTGVVGTDTQYF.